This TCR beta chain was sequenced during a study of cytomegalovirus exposure and HLA in healthy donors. This clone was observed a handful of times. In the same sample, other DNA sequences code for this CDR3. The PCR made use of 60 Vbeta and 13 Jbeta primers. This table comes from immunoSEQ multiplex PCR, and its TCRdb copy is limited to in-frame clones, with some not included. The data contain about 99,000 clones, over 65% of them singletons. Trimming took off 2 bases at V and 2 bases at J, with 10 bases between the two ends. Germline CDR1 SGDLS, CDR2 YYNGEE. The CDR3 runs to 14 residues. The chain combines TRBV9 with TRBJ2-5, with TRBD2 as a possible D gene (6 bases). The receptor was isolated from a woman aged 40 to 55 in good health and CMV-seronegative. The sample taken for sequencing was PBMCs. CDR3 DNA: TGTGCCAGCAGCGTCGGGACTGTTCAAGAGACCCAGTACTTC. Translation gives CASSVGTVQETQYF.